This T cell receptor (beta chain) was observed in a study of blood T cell repertoires in COVID-19. Across the whole study: The United States, Italy and Spain provided the acute and convalescent COVID-19 samples.

Authors' analysis steps: Using reference gene primer amplification, nucleated cell counts were estimated. Sequencing used immunoSEQ multiplex PCR; TCRdb keeps in-frame clones, though not all of them. V and J calls and clone size are as listed in that table; D and trimming were resolved from the DNA. The sample yields tens of thousands of clones, roughly nine tenths seen once. With V trimmed by 5 bases and J by 2 bases, 7 bases remained unmatched. The CDR3 loop spans 16 amino acids. Germline V CDR1 and CDR2: LNHNV, YYDKDF (reference sequence). This clonotype was sampled from a woman between 45 and 65 years old with active COVID-19. The sequenced material came from peripheral blood. The chain employs TRBV15 and TRBJ2-3, with 10 nucleotides matching TRBD1. The CDR3 protein is CATSASGQGVTDTQYF. In DNA form, the CDR3 reads TGTGCCACCAGCGCCTCCGGACAGGGGGTCACAGATACGCAGTATTTT.